The present entry profiles one T cell receptor beta chain with its context. Antigen: not known. Researchers barred patients who had uncontrolled infection, other autoimmune disease, pregnancy or lactation. Together with thyroid ultrasound, orbital computed tomography, serum thyroxine and TRAb, clinical symptoms were used for diagnoses. Trimming took 3 bases from V and 2 from J; bases not matched to a gene: 4. This CDR3 spans 15 amino acids. Germline lookup yields CDR1 SGHTA and CDR2 FQGTGA. The record originates from a study of T cells in Graves' hyperthyroidism and ophthalmopathy. Notes on the study in general: Blood samples included most of the expanded thyroid clonotypes exceeding 0.001.

From RNA transcripts, TCR beta CDR3 regions were amplified. The HTBI primer set was used in a first-round RT-PCR of the TCR CDR3. From the multiplex PCR reads, TCRdb called clonotypes with MiXCR, one entry per CDR3 protein. The repertoire holds about 290,000 distinct CDR3 sequences, with roughly 15% as singletons. The specimen was blood. This chain links TRBV7-3 with TRBJ2-7; 10 bases fit TRBD1. The clonotype originates from a woman in her 30s with Graves' hyperthyroidism that later progressed to Graves' ophthalmopathy. This chain's CDR3 is CASSLSGTGAYEQYF. The CDR3 nucleotides read TGTGCCAGCAGCTTGTCCGGGACAGGGGCCTACGAGCAGTACTTC.